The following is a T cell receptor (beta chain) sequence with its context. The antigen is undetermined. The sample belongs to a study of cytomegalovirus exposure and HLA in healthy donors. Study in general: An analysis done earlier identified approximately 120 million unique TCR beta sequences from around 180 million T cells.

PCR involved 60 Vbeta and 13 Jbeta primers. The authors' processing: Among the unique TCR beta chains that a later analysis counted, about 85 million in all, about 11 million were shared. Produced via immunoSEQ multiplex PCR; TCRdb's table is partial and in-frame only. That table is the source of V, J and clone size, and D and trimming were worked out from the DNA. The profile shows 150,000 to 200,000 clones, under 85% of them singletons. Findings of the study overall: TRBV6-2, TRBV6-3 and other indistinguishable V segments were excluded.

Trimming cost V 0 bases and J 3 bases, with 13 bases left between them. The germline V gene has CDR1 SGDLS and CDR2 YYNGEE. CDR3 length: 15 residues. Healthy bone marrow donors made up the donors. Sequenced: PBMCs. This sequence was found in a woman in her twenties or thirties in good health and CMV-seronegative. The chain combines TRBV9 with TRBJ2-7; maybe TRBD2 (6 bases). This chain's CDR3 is CASSVVAGWNYEQYF. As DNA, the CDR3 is TGTGCCAGCAGCGTAGTCGCGGGATGGAACTACGAGCAGTACTTC.